This is a list of T cell receptor beta chains from one sample in a study of cytomegalovirus exposure and HLA in healthy donors. Assay: immunoSEQ multiplex PCR; the TCRdb copy retains only in-frame clones and omits some. Here the sample spans 150,000 to 200,000 clones, 80% to 85% being singletons. The sequenced sample was PBMCs. The receptors come from a woman aged 18-29 years in good health and CMV-seronegative. Both conserved end residues are part of each CDR3. The order of the fields is D gene, V gene, J gene, CDR3 protein. D genes are given only for firm matches.

D gene: TRBD1; V gene: TRBV19; J gene: TRBJ2-5; CDR3 protein: CASSIDRLTGASGETQYF
D gene: NA; V gene: TRBV18; J gene: TRBJ2-2; CDR3 protein: CASSPFDSGSTGELFF
D gene: NA; V gene: TRBV30; J gene: TRBJ1-2; CDR3 protein: CAWSVQLNYGYTF
D gene: TRBD2; V gene: TRBV28; J gene: TRBJ2-3; CDR3 protein: CASRIAGGTDTQYF
D gene: NA; V gene: TRBV7-9; J gene: TRBJ2-1; CDR3 protein: CASSLDRPLANEQFF
D gene: NA; V gene: TRBV7-9; J gene: TRBJ2-2; CDR3 protein: CASSPKPGELFF
D gene: TRBD2; V gene: TRBV7-2; J gene: TRBJ2-1; CDR3 protein: CASSPPLAGAYNEQFF
D gene: TRBD1; V gene: TRBV18; J gene: TRBJ2-1; CDR3 protein: CASSPEIWDRIYNEQFF
D gene: TRBD2; V gene: TRBV6-5; J gene: TRBJ2-3; CDR3 protein: CASSNREGSTDTQYF
D gene: NA; V gene: TRBV19; J gene: TRBJ1-6; CDR3 protein: CASSRRRDTNNSPLHF
D gene: NA; V gene: TRBV10-3; J gene: TRBJ2-2; CDR3 protein: CAISEVSANTGELFF
D gene: TRBD2; V gene: TRBV5-1; J gene: TRBJ2-3; CDR3 protein: CASSWSGSSGDTQYF
D gene: TRBD2; V gene: TRBV4-3; J gene: TRBJ2-2; CDR3 protein: CASSHSGSGGELFF
D gene: NA; V gene: TRBV11-2; J gene: TRBJ2-1; CDR3 protein: CASSLAARAGNEQFF
D gene: NA; V gene: TRBV9; J gene: TRBJ1-5; CDR3 protein: CASSVAVNQPQHF
D gene: NA; V gene: TRBV5-4; J gene: TRBJ2-7; CDR3 protein: CASSLIGDEQYF
D gene: TRBD2; V gene: TRBV19; J gene: TRBJ2-3; CDR3 protein: CASSTGTRLSTQYF
D gene: NA; V gene: TRBV9; J gene: TRBJ1-3; CDR3 protein: CASSVEIGAPSGNTIYF
D gene: NA; V gene: TRBV27; J gene: TRBJ2-5; CDR3 protein: CASIFGGTQYF
D gene: NA; V gene: TRBV5-1; J gene: TRBJ2-5; CDR3 protein: CASSEAGQVGGETQYF
D gene: NA; V gene: TRBV28; J gene: TRBJ2-2; CDR3 protein: CASGKQGKDTGELFF
D gene: TRBD2; V gene: TRBV28; J gene: TRBJ2-7; CDR3 protein: CASSEAGTSGTSYEQYF
D gene: TRBD1; V gene: TRBV18; J gene: TRBJ2-7; CDR3 protein: CASSGTGGAAEQYF
D gene: NA; V gene: TRBV6-6; J gene: TRBJ2-5; CDR3 protein: CASSYVSEGETQYF
D gene: TRBD2; V gene: TRBV2; J gene: TRBJ2-1; CDR3 protein: CASSEAGTSGRSLHEQFF
D gene: TRBD2; V gene: TRBV27; J gene: TRBJ2-7; CDR3 protein: CASSLRTSGSSLGSYEQYF
D gene: TRBD2; V gene: TRBV6-6; J gene: TRBJ2-5; CDR3 protein: CASRPTSGSIETQYF
D gene: TRBD2; V gene: TRBV9; J gene: TRBJ2-5; CDR3 protein: CASSVGLAGVETQYF
D gene: TRBD1; V gene: TRBV4-3; J gene: TRBJ1-1; CDR3 protein: CASSQETRGPTEAFF